This T cell receptor (beta chain) was identified during a study of T cell clonality in common variable immunodeficiency. Equal genomic DNA amounts from CVID and control samples were sequenced. Clones were sequenced by immunoSEQ multiplex PCR, and TCRdb holds only the in-frame ones, with some missing. Singletons are absent from the sample, which has more than 55,000 clones. This clone has ten or more counts. Antigen: not known. Read sequence stops 3 residues before the CDR3 end, and the germline J gene provides the missing end. Germline CDR1 and CDR2: LNHDA and SQIVND (reference sequence). CDR3 length equals 15 residues. Trimming took 4 bases from V and 6 from J, leaving 15 bases between them. Findings and limits, study-wide: Fewer deletions and N-nucleotide insertions were reportedly seen in common variable immunodeficiency TCR beta sequences. TCRbeta clonality was increased in CVID versus healthy controls.

This chain connects TRBV19 to TRBJ2-2, with D perhaps matching TRBD2 (5 bases). The sequencing sample was made of peripheral blood mononuclear cells. The clonotype comes from a person between 18 and 75 years old in good health. CDR3 bases read: TGTGCCAGTAGTAGGACTGACGGGTCCGCCGGGGAG. Translating it yields CASSRTDGSAGE. The whole CDR3 region reads CASSRTDGSAGELFF.